This record looks at one T cell receptor beta chain sequence and its context. Reverse transcription of extracted RNA yielded cDNA, which provided the sequencing template. TCRdb keeps only in-frame clones here, not all; method: immunoSEQ multiplex PCR. Of 130,000 to 150,000 clones listed, about 51% are singletons. This entry belongs to a study of CD8+ T cells in alopecia areata. Looking at the study overall: Tofacitinib dosing lasted 6 to 18 months, which was then followed by 6 months off drug.

Germline CDR1 and CDR2: MDHEN and SYDVKM. Trimming at V came to 1 base and at J to 1 base, leaving 2 bases not matched to a gene. This CDR3 is 16 amino acids long. This clonotype was sampled from a human donor with alopecia areata. The gene calls are TRBV28 and TRBJ2-3, with 10 positions matching TRBD2. The sample in question was CD4+ T cells sorted from blood, obtained at week 0. Here the CDR3 reads CASSLYLAGGTDTQYF. The CDR3 nucleotides read TGTGCCAGCAGTTTATATCTAGCGGGAGGCACAGATACGCAGTATTTT.